Listed here is a single T cell receptor beta chain. The antigen it recognizes is unknown. These data belong to a study of CXCR3-negative and CXCR3-positive naive CD8 T cells (dated by TCRdb to about 2019). Turning to the overall study: In total, 130 million to 150 million TRB reads were obtained, or roughly 1.5 +/- 0.3 million reads per library. Data from 11 donors, pooled across two independent experiments, went into the diversity and physicochemical repertoire analyses. For the TRBV-TRBJ cluster analysis, the naive subsets came from 5 donors, while the memory cells came from 3 donors. General conclusions and limits of the study: Because surface CD5, which is linked to self-reactivity in mice, was comparable between the naive subsets, TCR interaction strength was also inferred from the physicochemical properties of TRB CDR3s. Comparably high repertoire diversity was found in both naive subsets, whereas much lower repertoire diversity was found in memory CD8+ T cells. TRBV-TRBJ usage was similar between naive CXCR3-negative and CXCR3-positive cells from the same donor, while memory cells showed distinct patterns. TRB CDR3s from CXCR3-positive naive cells showed higher hydrophobicity (lower Kidera factor 4), lower energy, and higher strength and volume indices than CXCR3-negative naive cells. Freshly isolated PBMCs were used for most assays because CXCR3 expression partially decreased after cryopreservation.

Sequencing took place on a NextSeq 550. The Human TCR Profiling Kit (MiLaboratory) was used to make UMI-labeled 5' RACE TRB cDNA libraries. The full amount of extracted RNA was used for cDNA synthesis, and the full amount of resulting cDNA was used for PCR amplification. Libraries were prepared in parallel with an identical number of PCR cycles. From the authors' description of their analysis: With a minimum of two reads required per UMI, MIGEC and MiXCR pulled out about 50,000 +/- 10,000 unique UMI-labeled TRB cDNA molecules from each library. An average of approximately 40,000 +/- 10,000 functional in-frame TRB CDR3 nucleotide clonotypes without stop codons was found per library. Diversity metrics, including normalized Shannon-Wiener and Chao1, were computed in VDJtools after downsampling to 5000 UMI-labeled TRB molecules per sample. VDJtools computed clonotype-size-weighted physicochemical properties of the central five CDR3 residues: interaction energy, strength, volume and Kidera factor 4. After TCRdb reprocessed the reads, each CDR3 protein sequence was kept as one row, without DNA. The V and J calls were not made by the authors but by TCRdb's processing. The sample table records 90,000 to 100,000 distinct CDR3 sequences. The ten largest clonotypes hold around 0.99% of the sample.

Each CD8+ T cell subset was flow-sorted in triplicate, and some 310,000 cells per subset were placed directly into RLT lysis buffer. Naive CD8+ T cells were defined stringently as CD45RO-CCR7+CD27+CD95- to exclude memory contaminants. Using standard density gradient centrifugation, peripheral blood mononuclear cells were isolated from buffy coats. A FACSAria III was used to flow-sort naive CXCR3-negative and CXCR3-positive CD8+ T cells. An RNeasy Mini Kit was used to extract total RNA from the sorted cells. The clonotype originates from a human donor in good health. Some clones in this sample may be carry-over from other donors' samples. Sequenced: naive CXCR3+ CD8+ T cells from blood. The cell subset or site label, read with the paper, signifies: CD45RO-CCR7+CD27+CD95- naive CD8+ T cells expressing CXCR3 (TNR3+).

CDR3 region: CASSERAASSYNEQFF. In this chain, TRBV27 is recombined with TRBJ2-1; absent DNA, TCRdb's TRBD2 call cannot be checked. The CDR3 goes from the cysteine to the phenylalanine over 16 residues. The entry carries no DNA sequence. The CDR1 and CDR2 encoded by the germline V gene (reference sequence) are MNHEY and SMNVEV.